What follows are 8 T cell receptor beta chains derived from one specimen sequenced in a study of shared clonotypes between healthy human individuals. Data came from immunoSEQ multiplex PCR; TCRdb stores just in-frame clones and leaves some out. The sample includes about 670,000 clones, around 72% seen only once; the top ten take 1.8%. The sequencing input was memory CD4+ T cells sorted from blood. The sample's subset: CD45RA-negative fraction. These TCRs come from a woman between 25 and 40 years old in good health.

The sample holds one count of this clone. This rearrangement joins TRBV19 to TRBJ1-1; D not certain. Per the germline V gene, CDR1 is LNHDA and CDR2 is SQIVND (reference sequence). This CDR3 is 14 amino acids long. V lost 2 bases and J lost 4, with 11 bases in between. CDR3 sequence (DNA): TGTGCCAGTAGTATACTGGGGTTCGGCACTGAAGCTTTCTTT. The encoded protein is CASSILGFGTEAFF.

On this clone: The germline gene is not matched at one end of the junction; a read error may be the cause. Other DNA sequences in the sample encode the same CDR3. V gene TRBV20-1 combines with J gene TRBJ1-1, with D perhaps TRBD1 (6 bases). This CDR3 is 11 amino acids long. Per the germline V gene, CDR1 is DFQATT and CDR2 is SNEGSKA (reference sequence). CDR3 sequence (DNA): TGCAGTGCTGATCGGGACACTGAGGCTTTCTTT. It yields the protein CSADRDTEAFF.

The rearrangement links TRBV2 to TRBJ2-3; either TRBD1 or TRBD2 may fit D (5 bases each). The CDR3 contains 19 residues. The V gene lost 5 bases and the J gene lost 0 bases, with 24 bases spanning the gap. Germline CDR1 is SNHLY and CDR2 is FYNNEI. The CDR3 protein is CASSSTTSGTHSSTDTQYF. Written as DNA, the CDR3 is TGTGCCAGCAGTAGCACAACCTCCGGGACCCACTCGAGCACAGATACGCAGTATTTT.

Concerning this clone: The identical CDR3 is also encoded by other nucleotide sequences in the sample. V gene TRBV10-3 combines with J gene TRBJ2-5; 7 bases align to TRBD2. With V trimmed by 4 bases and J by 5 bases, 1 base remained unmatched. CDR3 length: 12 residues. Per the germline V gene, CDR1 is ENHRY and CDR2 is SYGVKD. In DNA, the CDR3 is TGTGCCATCAGTGGGGGGGGTGAGACCCAGTACTTC. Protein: CAISGGGETQYF.

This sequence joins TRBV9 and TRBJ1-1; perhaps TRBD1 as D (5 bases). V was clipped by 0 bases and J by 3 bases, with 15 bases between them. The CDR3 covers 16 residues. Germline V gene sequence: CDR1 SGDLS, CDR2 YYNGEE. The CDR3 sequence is CASSVGLGEGDTEAFF. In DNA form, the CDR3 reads TGTGCCAGCAGCGTAGGCTTAGGGGAAGGGGACACTGAAGCTTTCTTT. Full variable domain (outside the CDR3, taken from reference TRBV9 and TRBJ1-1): DSGVTQTPKHLITATGQRVTLRCSPRSGDLSVYWYQQSLDQGLQFLIQYYNGEERAKGNILERFSAQQFPDLHSELNLSSLELGDSALYFCASSVGLGEGDTEAFFGQGTRLTVV.

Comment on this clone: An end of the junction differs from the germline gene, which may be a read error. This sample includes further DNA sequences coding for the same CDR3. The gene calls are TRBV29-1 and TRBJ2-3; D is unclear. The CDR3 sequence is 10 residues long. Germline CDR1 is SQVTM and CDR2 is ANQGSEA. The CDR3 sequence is CSVGADTQYF. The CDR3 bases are TGCAGTGTTGGTGCGGATACGCAGTATTTT.

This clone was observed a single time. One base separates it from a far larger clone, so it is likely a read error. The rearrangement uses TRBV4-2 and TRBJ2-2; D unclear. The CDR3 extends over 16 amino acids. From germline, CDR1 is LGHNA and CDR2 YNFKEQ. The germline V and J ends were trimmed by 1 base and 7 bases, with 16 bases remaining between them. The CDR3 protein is CASSQVDLVSFGELFF. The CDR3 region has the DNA TGTGCCAGCAGCCAAGTCGATCTAGTGTCGTTCGGGGAGCTGTTTTTT.

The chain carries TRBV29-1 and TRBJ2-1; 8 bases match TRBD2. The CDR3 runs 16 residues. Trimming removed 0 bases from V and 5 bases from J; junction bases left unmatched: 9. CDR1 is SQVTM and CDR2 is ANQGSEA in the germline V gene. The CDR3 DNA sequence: TGCAGCGTTGAAGACACCTGGCGGGAGGAGAACAATGAGCAGTTCTTC. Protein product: CSVEDTWREENNEQFF.